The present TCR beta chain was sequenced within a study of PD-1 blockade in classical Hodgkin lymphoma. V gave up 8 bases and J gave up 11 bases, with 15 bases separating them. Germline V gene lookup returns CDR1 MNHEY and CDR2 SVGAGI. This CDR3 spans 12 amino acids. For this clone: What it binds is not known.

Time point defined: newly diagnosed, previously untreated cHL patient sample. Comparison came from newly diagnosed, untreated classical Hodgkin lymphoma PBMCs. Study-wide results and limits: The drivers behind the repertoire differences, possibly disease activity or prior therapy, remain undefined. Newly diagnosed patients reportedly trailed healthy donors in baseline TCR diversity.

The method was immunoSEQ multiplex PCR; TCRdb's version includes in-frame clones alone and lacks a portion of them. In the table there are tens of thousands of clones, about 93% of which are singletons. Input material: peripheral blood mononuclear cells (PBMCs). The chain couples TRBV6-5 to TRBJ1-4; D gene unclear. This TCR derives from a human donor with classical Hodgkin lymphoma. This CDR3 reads CASCPPSGKLFF. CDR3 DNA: TGTGCCAGCTGCCCCCCTTCTGGGAAACTGTTTTTT.